The rows below give T cell receptor beta chains drawn from one sample of a study of cytomegalovirus exposure and HLA in healthy donors. Clones were read by immunoSEQ multiplex PCR, and TCRdb kept only the in-frame ones, dropping some. The sample contains around 130,000 clones, roughly 80% of which appear only once. Sequencing was done on a sample of PBMCs. These receptors were collected from a young woman in good health and CMV-seronegative. Each CDR3 is given with its conserved first and last residue. A D gene is named only where the DNA matches it firmly. Expanded clones are given a class, and other clones once, few, many or no size at all.

CDR3 DNA: TGCGCCAGCAGCTTAGGCGGGAGTTCGACCATTCAGTACTTC
CDR3 protein: CASSLGGSSTIQYF
D gene: TRBD2
V gene: TRBV5-1
clone size: once
J gene: TRBJ2-4

CDR3 DNA: TGTGCCAGCAGCTCCGGGACAGGGGGAGAAACTGAAGCTTTCTTT
CDR3 protein: CASSSGTGGETEAFF
D gene: TRBD1
V gene: TRBV7-3
clone size: NA
J gene: TRBJ1-1

CDR3 DNA: TGTGCCAGTAGTATCTATCGGACAGGGAATACAGATACGCAGTATTTT
CDR3 protein: CASSIYRTGNTDTQYF
D gene: TRBD1
V gene: TRBV19
clone size: NA
J gene: TRBJ2-3

CDR3 DNA: TGTGCCAGCAGCCCCCCCCAAAACAATGAGCAGTTCTTC
CDR3 protein: CASSPPQNNEQFF
D gene: NA
V gene: TRBV5-5
clone size: NA
J gene: TRBJ2-1

CDR3 DNA: TGTGCCACCAGCATTGGACAGGACTCTGGGGCCAACGTCCTGACTTTC
CDR3 protein: CATSIGQDSGANVLTF
D gene: TRBD1
V gene: TRBV15
clone size: NA
J gene: TRBJ2-6

CDR3 DNA: TGTGCCAGTAGTATCACCGGGACTATGTACAATGAGCAGTTCTTC
CDR3 protein: CASSITGTMYNEQFF
D gene: TRBD2
V gene: TRBV19
clone size: NA
J gene: TRBJ2-1

CDR3 DNA: TGTGCCAGCACCCGGGACAGAATGAACACTGAAGCTTTCTTT
CDR3 protein: CASTRDRMNTEAFF
D gene: TRBD1
V gene: TRBV6-5
clone size: NA
J gene: TRBJ1-1

CDR3 DNA: TGTGCCAGCAGCTTAGGACGCCCCAGGGGCACTGAAGCTTTCTTT
CDR3 protein: CASSLGRPRGTEAFF
D gene: NA
V gene: TRBV7-9
clone size: few
J gene: TRBJ1-1

CDR3 DNA: TGTGCCAGCAGCTTGGGGCAGGGGGCTCTTGGCTACACCTTC
CDR3 protein: CASSLGQGALGYTF
D gene: TRBD1
V gene: TRBV5-6
clone size: NA
J gene: TRBJ1-2

CDR3 DNA: TGCGCCAGCAGCATGAGCTCCTACGAGCAGTACTTC
CDR3 protein: CASSMSSYEQYF
D gene: NA
V gene: TRBV5-1
clone size: NA
J gene: TRBJ2-7

CDR3 DNA: TGTGCCAGCAGCTCCCATCGAGGAGAAAAACTGTTTTTT
CDR3 protein: CASSSHRGEKLFF
D gene: NA
V gene: TRBV6-5
clone size: NA
J gene: TRBJ1-4

CDR3 DNA: TGCGCCAGCAGCTTGGGCGGGAGAGCAGATACGCAGTATTTT
CDR3 protein: CASSLGGRADTQYF
D gene: TRBD2
V gene: TRBV5-1
clone size: NA
J gene: TRBJ2-3

CDR3 DNA: TGTGTCAGCAGCTTAGCAGGGGGCGTCGGTGCGGCCCAGCATTTT
CDR3 protein: CVSSLAGGVGAAQHF
D gene: TRBD1
V gene: TRBV7-2
clone size: NA
J gene: TRBJ1-5

CDR3 DNA: TGCGCCAGCAGTGAGACACACAGAGCTAACTATGGCTACACCTTC
CDR3 protein: CASSETHRANYGYTF
D gene: NA
V gene: TRBV10-2
clone size: NA
J gene: TRBJ1-2

CDR3 DNA: TGTGCCAGCAGCCCCCAAGCGCGCACCGGGGAGCTGTTTTTT
CDR3 protein: CASSPQARTGELFF
D gene: NA
V gene: TRBV6-5
clone size: once
J gene: TRBJ2-2

CDR3 DNA: TGTGCCTGCAGCTTAGTGGGCGGGGTGTCCTACAATGAGCAGTTCTTC
CDR3 protein: CACSLVGGVSYNEQFF
D gene: NA
V gene: TRBV7-2
clone size: NA
J gene: TRBJ2-1

CDR3 DNA: TGCAGCGTTGAGAAGGACAGGGGAGGCTATGGCTACACCTTC
CDR3 protein: CSVEKDRGGYGYTF
D gene: TRBD1
V gene: TRBV29-1
clone size: NA
J gene: TRBJ1-2

CDR3 DNA: TGTGCCAGCAGCCCGACAGACCCTTCTCCCGAGCAGTACTTC
CDR3 protein: CASSPTDPSPEQYF
D gene: NA
V gene: TRBV7-9
clone size: NA
J gene: TRBJ2-7

CDR3 DNA: TGTGCCAGCAGCTCAGACAGGTACACTGAAGCTTTCTTT
CDR3 protein: CASSSDRYTEAFF
D gene: NA
V gene: TRBV7-2
clone size: NA
J gene: TRBJ1-1

CDR3 DNA: TGTGCCAGCAGTTTAAGGAATTTTGGCGGGAGGGGCACAGATACGCAGTATTTT
CDR3 protein: CASSLRNFGGRGTDTQYF
D gene: TRBD2
V gene: TRBV28
clone size: NA
J gene: TRBJ2-3

CDR3 DNA: TGTGCCAGCAGTGAATACCCCGAGGGCGAGCAGTACTTC
CDR3 protein: CASSEYPEGEQYF
D gene: NA
V gene: TRBV2
clone size: NA
J gene: TRBJ2-7

CDR3 DNA: TGTGCCATCAGTGAGTCCGGACAGGGTAACACTGAAGCTTTCTTT
CDR3 protein: CAISESGQGNTEAFF
D gene: TRBD1
V gene: TRBV10-3
clone size: few
J gene: TRBJ1-1

CDR3 DNA: TGCGCCAGCAGCCACAGGGTGGAGAATCAGCCCCAGCATTTT
CDR3 protein: CASSHRVENQPQHF
D gene: NA
V gene: TRBV4-1
clone size: NA
J gene: TRBJ1-5

CDR3 DNA: TGCGCCAGCAGCGCGGGACAGCCGAACACTGAAGCTTTCTTT
CDR3 protein: CASSAGQPNTEAFF
D gene: TRBD1
V gene: TRBV5-1
clone size: NA
J gene: TRBJ1-1

CDR3 DNA: TGTGCCAGTAGTAGGGGGGCGGGGGGCCGAACCGGGGAGCTGTTTTTT
CDR3 protein: CASSRGAGGRTGELFF
D gene: TRBD2
V gene: TRBV19
clone size: NA
J gene: TRBJ2-2

CDR3 DNA: TGTGCCAGCAGCTTAGAAGAGCGGAGCAGACAGCAGTTCTTC
CDR3 protein: CASSLEERSRQQFF
D gene: NA
V gene: TRBV7-9
clone size: NA
J gene: TRBJ2-1

CDR3 DNA: TGTGCCACCCGGGGGATAGTGGACACTGAAGCTTTCTTT
CDR3 protein: CATRGIVDTEAFF
D gene: NA
V gene: TRBV19
clone size: once
J gene: TRBJ1-1

CDR3 DNA: TGTGCCAGCAGCTTTTTTGCGGCGAGCTCCTACAATGAGCAGTTCTTC
CDR3 protein: CASSFFAASSYNEQFF
D gene: NA
V gene: TRBV5-6
clone size: few
J gene: TRBJ2-1